Sequencing of this TCR beta chain was carried out in a study of shared clonotypes between healthy human individuals. The V gene's germline CDR1 is SGHNT and CDR2 YYREEE (reference sequence). V was pared by 3 bases and J by 8 bases, with 14 bases between. The CDR3 totals 13 residues. Methods used by the authors: Junction-only immunoSEQ sequences carried no quality scores, so filtering differed. Generated by immunoSEQ multiplex PCR, the TCRdb table keeps only in-frame clones and is missing some. V and J calls and clone size are as listed in that table; D and trimming were resolved from the DNA. In the table there are approximately 2,000,000 clones, just under 95% of which are singletons.

The sample was naive CD4+ T cells from PBMCs. The sample's subset: CD45RA+ positively selected. The origin of this receptor is a man between 18 and 35 years old in good health. Some clones in this sample may be carry-over from other donors' samples. J is TRBJ1-2 and V is TRBV5-4, with D possibly being TRBD1 (6 bases). The CDR3 DNA is TGTGCCAGCAGCTCACGGACAGTGGCCGGCTACACCTTC. As protein: CASSSRTVAGYTF. Drawing the rest from reference TRBV5-4 and TRBJ1-2, the complete variable domain is ETGVTQSPTHLIKTRGQQVTLRCSSQSGHNTVSWYQQALGQGPQFIFQYYREEENGRGNFPPRFSGLQFPNYSSELNVNALELDDSALYLCASSSRTVAGYTFGSGTRLTVV.